This entry lists 6 T cell receptor beta chains sequenced from one sample in a study of blood T cell repertoires in COVID-19. Assay used: immunoSEQ multiplex PCR; TCRdb lists only in-frame clones, some missing. The profile covers roughly 200,000 clones, with roughly four fifths appearing a single time and about 10% taken by the ten largest. Sequenced sample: PBMCs or T cells enriched from blood (not recorded which). These receptors were collected from a man aged 35 to 55 who had recovered from COVID-19.

This clone has only one observation. The CDR3 DNA sequence: TGTGCCTGGAGAGCCGGAGGACTCTACACCGGGGAGCTGTTTTTT. Translating it yields CAWRAGGLYTGELFF. V and J are TRBV30 and TRBJ2-2, with TRBD2 as a possible D gene (5 bases). The CDR3 has 15 amino acids. V gave up 3 bases and J gave up 3 bases, with 14 bases separating them. Germline loops: CDR1 GTSNPN, CDR2 SVGIG (reference sequence).

Regarding this clone: At the DNA level, this CDR3 is encoded by other sequences in the same sample as well. The chain couples TRBV11-2 to TRBJ1-1; perhaps TRBD1 as D (5 bases). Trimming cost V 5 bases and J 0 bases, with 10 bases left between them. Germline CDR1 reads SGHAT; CDR2 reads FQNNGV. The CDR3 totals 14 residues. Written as DNA, the CDR3 is TGTGCCAGCAGCCCGGGACTGATGAACACTGAAGCTTTCTTT. Protein sequence: CASSPGLMNTEAFF.

This chain uses TRBV3-1 (or the pseudogene TRBV3-2) with TRBJ2-3; tentatively, D is TRBD1 (7 bases). From germline, CDR1 is LGHDT and CDR2 YNNKEL (reference sequence). CDR3 size: 15 residues. Trimming took 2 bases from V and 0 from J, leaving 9 bases between them. The CDR3 reads CASSQPGGSTDTQYF. The CDR3 DNA is TGTGCCAGCAGCCAACCAGGGGGGAGCACAGATACGCAGTATTTT.

This chain uses TRBV10-3 with TRBJ2-3; 10 nucleotides agree with TRBD2. This CDR3 comprises 18 residues. Germline-derived CDR1 and CDR2 are ENHRY and SYGVKD. Unmatched junction bases numbered 12, after V lost 0 bases and J lost 6 bases. DNA of the CDR3: TGTGCCATCAGTGAGTCGGGTCGTGTAAGCGGGGGGGCGGATACGCAGTATTTT. This encodes CAISESGRVSGGADTQYF.

V usage is TRBV6-6 and J usage is TRBJ1-2, with a weak D call TRBD1 (6 bases). Between the trimmed V and J ends, which lost 5 bases and 8 bases, there was a span of 21 bases. CDR1 MNHNY and CDR2 SVGAGI come from the germline V gene (reference sequence). The CDR3 contains 15 residues. CDR3 sequence (DNA): TGTGCCAGCAGTCCCCCACAGGGCCTTATTAGAGGCTACACCTTC. It encodes CASSPPQGLIRGYTF.

The gene calls are TRBV13 and TRBJ1-3; no firm D call. The V gene's germline CDR1 is PRHDT and CDR2 FYEKMQ (reference sequence). The CDR3 contains 16 residues. Trimming took 5 bases from V and 1 from J, leaving 15 bases between them. The chain's CDR3 is CASSASSGVSGNTIYF. CDR3 DNA: TGTGCCAGCAGCGCGTCGAGCGGAGTATCTGGAAACACCATATATTTT.